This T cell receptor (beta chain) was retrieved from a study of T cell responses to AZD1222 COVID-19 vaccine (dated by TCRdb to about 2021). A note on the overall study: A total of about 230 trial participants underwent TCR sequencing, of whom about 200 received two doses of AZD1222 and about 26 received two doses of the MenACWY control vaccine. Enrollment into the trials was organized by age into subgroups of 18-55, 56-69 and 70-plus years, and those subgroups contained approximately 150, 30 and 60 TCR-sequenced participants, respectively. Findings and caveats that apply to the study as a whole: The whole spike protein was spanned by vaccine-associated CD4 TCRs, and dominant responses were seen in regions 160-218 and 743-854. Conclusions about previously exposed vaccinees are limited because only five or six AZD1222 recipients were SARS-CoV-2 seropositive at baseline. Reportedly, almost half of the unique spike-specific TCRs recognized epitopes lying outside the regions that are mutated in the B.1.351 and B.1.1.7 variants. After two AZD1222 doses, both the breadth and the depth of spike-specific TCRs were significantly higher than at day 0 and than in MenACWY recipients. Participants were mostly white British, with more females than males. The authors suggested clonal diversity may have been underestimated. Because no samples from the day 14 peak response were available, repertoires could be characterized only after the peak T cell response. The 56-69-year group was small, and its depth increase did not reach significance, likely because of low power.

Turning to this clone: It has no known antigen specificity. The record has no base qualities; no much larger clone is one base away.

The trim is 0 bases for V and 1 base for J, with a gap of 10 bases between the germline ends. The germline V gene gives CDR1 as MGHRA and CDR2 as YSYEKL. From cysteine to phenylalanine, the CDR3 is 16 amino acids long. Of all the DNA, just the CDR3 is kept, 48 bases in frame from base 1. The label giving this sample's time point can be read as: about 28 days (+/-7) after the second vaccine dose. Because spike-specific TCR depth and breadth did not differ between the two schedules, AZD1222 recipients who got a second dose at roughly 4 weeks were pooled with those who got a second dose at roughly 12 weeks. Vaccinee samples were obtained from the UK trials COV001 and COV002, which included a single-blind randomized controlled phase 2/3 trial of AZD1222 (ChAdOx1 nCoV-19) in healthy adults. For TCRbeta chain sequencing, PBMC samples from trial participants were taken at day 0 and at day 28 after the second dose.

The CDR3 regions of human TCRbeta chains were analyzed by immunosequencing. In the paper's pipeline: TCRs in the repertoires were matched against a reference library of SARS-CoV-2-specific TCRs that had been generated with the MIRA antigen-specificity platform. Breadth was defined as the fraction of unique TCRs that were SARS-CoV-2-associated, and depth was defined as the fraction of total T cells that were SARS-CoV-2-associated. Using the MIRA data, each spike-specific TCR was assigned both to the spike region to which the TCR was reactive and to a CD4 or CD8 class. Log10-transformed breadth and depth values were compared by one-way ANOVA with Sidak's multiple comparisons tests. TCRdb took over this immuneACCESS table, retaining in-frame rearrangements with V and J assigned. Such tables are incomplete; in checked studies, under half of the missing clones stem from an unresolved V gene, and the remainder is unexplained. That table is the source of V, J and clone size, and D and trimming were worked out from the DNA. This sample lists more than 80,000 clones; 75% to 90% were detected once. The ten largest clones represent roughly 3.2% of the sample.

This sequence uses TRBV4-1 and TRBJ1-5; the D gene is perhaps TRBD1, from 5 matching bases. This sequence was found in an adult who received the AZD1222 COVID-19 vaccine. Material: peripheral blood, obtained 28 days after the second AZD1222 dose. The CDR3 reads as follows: CASSQDGQGSNQPQHF. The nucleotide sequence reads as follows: TGCGCCAGCAGCCAAGACGGCCAGGGCAGCAATCAGCCCCAGCATTTT.